The clone carrying this TCR beta chain was observed a few times. In the original analysis: Reference gene primers were amplified, and this amplification served to estimate nucleated cell counts. TCRdb's copy holds only in-frame clones and misses some; the assay was immunoSEQ multiplex PCR. The V and J calls and clone size are taken from that table; D and trimming were inferred from the DNA. Altogether about 270,000 clones are present, around 93% being singletons, with the ten largest covering less than 3.5%. This entry belongs to a study of blood T cell repertoires in COVID-19. Across the whole study: In each case, the material was cDNA or gDNA derived from T cells, B-cell-depleted T cells, or PBMCs.

Trimming stripped 1 base from V and 2 bases from J, with 11 bases between. Germline V gene data show CDR1 as SGHDN and CDR2 as FVKESK. The CDR3 covers 16 residues. The TCR comes from a man in his forties or fifties who had been exposed to COVID-19. What was sequenced was PBMCs or T cells enriched from blood (not recorded which). The chain uses TRBV14 and TRBJ2-2, with D maybe TRBD1 (6 bases). In nucleotides, the CDR3 is TGTGCCAGCAGCCAAGGGGGGCGGAGAAACACCGGGGAGCTGTTTTTT. Its translation: CASSQGGRRNTGELFF.